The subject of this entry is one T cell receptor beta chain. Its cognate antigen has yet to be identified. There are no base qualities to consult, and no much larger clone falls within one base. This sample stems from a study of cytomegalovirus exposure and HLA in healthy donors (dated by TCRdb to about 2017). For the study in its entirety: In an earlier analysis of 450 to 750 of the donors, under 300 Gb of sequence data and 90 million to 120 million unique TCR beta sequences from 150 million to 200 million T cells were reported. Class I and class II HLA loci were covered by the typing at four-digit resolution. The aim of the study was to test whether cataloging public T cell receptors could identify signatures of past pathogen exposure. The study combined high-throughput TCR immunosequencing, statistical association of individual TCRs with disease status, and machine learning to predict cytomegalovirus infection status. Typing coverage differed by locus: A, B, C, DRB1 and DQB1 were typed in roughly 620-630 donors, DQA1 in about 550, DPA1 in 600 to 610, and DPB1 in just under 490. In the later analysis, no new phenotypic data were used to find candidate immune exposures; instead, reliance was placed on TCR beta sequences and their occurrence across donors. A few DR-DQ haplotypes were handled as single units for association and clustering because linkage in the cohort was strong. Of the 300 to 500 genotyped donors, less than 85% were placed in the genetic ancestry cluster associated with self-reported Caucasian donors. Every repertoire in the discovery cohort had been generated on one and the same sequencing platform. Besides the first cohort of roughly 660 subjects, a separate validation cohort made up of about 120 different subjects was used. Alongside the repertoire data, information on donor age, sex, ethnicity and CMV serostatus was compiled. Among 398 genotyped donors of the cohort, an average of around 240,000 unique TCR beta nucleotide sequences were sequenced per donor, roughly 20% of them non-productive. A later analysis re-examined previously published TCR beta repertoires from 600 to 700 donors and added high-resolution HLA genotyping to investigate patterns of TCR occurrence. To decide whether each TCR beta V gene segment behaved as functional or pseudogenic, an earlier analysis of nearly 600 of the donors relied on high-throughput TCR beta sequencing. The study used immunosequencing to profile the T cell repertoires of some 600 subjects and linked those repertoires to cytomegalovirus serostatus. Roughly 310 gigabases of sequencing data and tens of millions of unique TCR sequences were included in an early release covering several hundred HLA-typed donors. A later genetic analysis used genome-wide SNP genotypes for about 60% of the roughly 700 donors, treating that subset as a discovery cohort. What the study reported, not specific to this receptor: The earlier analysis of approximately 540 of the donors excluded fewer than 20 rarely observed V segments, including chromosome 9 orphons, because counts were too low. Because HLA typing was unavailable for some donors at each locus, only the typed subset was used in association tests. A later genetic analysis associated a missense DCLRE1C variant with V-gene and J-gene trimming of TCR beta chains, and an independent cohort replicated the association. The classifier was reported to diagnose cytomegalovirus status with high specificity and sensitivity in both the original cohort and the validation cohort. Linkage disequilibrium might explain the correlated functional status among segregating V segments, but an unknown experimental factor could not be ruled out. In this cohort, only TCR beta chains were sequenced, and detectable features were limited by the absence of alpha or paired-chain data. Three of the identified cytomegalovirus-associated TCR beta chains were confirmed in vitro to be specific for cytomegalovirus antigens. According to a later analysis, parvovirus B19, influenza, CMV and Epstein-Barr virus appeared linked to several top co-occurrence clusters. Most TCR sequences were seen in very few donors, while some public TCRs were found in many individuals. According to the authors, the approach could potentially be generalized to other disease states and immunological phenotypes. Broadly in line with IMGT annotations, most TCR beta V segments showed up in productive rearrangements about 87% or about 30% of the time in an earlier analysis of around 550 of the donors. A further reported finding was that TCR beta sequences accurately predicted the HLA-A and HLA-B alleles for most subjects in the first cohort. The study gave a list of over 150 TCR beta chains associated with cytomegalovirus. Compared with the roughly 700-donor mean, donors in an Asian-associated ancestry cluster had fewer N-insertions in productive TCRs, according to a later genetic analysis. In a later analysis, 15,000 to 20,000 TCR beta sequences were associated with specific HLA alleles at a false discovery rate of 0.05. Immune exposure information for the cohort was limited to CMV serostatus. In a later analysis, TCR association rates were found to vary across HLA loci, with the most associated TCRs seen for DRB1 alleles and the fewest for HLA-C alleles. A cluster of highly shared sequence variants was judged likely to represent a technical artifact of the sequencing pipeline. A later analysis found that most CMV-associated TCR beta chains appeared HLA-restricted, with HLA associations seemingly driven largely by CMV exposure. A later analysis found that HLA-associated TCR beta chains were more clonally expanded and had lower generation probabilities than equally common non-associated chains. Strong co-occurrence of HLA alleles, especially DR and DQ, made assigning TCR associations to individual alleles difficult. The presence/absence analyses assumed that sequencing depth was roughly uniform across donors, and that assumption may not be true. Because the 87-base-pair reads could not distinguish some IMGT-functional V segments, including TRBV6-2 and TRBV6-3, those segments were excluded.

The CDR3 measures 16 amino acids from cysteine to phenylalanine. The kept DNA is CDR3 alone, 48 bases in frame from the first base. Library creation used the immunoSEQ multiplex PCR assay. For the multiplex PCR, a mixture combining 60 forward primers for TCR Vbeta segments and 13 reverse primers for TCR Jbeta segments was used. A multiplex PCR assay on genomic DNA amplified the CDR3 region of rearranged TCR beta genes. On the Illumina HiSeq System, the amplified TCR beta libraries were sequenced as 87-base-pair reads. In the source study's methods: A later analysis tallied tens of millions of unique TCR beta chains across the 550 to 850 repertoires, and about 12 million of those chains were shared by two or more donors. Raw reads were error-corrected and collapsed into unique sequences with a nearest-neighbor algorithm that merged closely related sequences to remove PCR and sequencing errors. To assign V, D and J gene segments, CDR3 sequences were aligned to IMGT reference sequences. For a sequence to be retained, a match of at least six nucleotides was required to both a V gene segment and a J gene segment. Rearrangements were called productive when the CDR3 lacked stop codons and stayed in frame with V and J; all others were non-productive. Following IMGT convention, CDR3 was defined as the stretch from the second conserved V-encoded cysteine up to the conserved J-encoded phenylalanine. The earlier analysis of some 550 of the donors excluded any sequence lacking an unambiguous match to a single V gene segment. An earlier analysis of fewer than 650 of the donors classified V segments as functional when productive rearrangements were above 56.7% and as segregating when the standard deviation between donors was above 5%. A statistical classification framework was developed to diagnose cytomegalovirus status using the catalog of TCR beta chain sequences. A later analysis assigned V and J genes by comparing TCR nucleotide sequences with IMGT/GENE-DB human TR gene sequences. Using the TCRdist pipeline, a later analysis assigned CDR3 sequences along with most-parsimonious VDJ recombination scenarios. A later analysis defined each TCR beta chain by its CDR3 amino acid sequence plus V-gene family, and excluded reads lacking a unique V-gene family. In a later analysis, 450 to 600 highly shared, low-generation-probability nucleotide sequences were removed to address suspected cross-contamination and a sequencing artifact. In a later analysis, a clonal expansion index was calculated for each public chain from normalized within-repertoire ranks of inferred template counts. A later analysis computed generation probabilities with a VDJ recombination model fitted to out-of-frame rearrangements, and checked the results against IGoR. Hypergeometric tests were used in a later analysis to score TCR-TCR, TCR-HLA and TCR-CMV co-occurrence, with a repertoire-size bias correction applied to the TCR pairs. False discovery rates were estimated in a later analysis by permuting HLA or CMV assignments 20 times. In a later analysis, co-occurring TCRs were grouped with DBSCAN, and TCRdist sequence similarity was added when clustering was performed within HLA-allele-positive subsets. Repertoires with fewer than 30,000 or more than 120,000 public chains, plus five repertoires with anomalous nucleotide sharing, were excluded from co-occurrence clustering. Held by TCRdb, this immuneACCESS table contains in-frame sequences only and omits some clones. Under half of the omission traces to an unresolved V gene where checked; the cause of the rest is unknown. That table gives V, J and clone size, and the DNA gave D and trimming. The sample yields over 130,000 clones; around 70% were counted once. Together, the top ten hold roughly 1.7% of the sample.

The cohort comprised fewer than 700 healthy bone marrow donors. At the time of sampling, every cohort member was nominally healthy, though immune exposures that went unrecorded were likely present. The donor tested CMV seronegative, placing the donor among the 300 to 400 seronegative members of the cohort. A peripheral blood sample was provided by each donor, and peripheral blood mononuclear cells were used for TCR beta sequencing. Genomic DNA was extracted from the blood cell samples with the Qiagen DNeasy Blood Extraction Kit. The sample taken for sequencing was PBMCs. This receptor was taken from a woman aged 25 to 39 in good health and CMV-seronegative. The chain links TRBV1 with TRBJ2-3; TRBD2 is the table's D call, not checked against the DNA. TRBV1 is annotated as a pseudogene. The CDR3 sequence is CTSSPAGWTSTDTQYF. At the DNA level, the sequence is TGCACCAGCAGCCCAGCCGGGTGGACTAGCACAGATACGCAGTATTTT.